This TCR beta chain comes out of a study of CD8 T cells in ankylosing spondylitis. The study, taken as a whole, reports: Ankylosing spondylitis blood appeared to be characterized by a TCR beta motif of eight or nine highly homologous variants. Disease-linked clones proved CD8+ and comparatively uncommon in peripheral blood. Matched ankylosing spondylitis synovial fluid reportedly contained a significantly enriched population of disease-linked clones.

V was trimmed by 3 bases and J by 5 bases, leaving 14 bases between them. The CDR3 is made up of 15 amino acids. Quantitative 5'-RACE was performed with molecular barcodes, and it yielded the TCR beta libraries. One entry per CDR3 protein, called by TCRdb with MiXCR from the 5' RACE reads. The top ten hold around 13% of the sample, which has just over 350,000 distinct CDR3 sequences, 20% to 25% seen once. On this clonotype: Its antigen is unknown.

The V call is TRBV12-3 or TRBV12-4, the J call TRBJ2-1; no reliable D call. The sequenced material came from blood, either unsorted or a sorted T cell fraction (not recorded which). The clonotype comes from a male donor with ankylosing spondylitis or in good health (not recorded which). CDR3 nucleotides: TGTGCCAGCAGTTTTTCGCCGGATGTCGACAATGAGCAGTTCTTC. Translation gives CASSFSPDVDNEQFF.